This T cell receptor (beta chain) originates from a study of CD8+ T cells in alopecia areata. Study details: The study gave treated patients oral tofacitinib at 5 to 10 mg twice daily. Scoring treated patients' severity relied on the percentage of scalp area affected.

The CDR3 sequence is 15 residues long. V lost 0 bases and J lost 3, with 13 bases in between. Germline CDR1 is SGHRS and CDR2 is YFSETQ. As for treatment: oral pan-JAK inhibitor, 5-10 mg twice daily. RNA was extracted and reverse transcribed into cDNA as the sequencing template. The table came from immunoSEQ multiplex PCR; TCRdb's copy has only in-frame clones and leaves some out. Among about 200,000 clones, 35% to 40% were seen once, and the ten largest hold under 0.55%. This material consisted of CD4+ T cells sorted from blood, taken at approximately week 30, from a patient treated with tofacitinib. The origin of this receptor is a human donor with alopecia areata. V usage is TRBV5-1 and J usage is TRBJ2-7, with a weak D call TRBD1 (6 bases). DNA of the CDR3: TGCGCCAGCAGCTTGGTTACAGGGCCCCTCTACGAGCAGTACTTC. It translates to CASSLVTGPLYEQYF.